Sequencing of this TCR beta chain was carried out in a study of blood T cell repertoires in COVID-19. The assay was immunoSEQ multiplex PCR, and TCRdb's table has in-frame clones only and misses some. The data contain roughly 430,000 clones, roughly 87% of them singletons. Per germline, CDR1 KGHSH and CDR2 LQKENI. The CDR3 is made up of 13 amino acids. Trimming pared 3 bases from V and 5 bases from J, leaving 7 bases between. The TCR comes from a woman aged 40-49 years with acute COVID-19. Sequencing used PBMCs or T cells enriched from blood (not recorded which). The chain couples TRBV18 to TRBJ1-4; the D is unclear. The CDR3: CASSPAENEKLFF. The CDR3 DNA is TGTGCCAGCTCACCGGCAGAAAATGAAAAACTGTTTTTT.